This paragraph covers one TCR beta chain sequence. Authors' analysis steps: Reference gene primer amplification yielded estimated nucleated cell counts. Assay: immunoSEQ multiplex PCR; the TCRdb copy retains only in-frame clones and omits some. V and J calls and clone size are copied from that table; D and trimming were computed from the DNA. The repertoire holds 15,000 to 20,000 clones, with around 91% as singletons. This sample is drawn from a study of blood T cell repertoires in COVID-19. In the study overall: COVID-19 samples collected from the United States, Italy and Spain covered acute and convalescent phases.

V shed 5 bases and J shed 8 bases, with 13 bases lying between them. The CDR3 contains 13 residues. The germline V gene has CDR1 LNHDA and CDR2 SQIVND (reference sequence). The chain joins TRBV19 to TRBJ1-3; possibly TRBD1 for D (5 bases). What was sequenced was peripheral blood. This TCR came from a human donor in a cohort sampled during active COVID-19. CDR3 nucleotides: TGTGCCAGTAGTTCCGGACATATGGACACCATATATTTT. Translation: CASSSGHMDTIYF.